These 23 T cell receptor beta chains came from one sample sequenced in a study of monozygotic twins with inflammatory bowel disease. TCRdb re-called the 5' RACE reads and gives one entry per CDR3 protein, without DNA. The sample has about 170,000 distinct CDR3 sequences. The sample comprised blood. All receptors come from a human donor with ulcerative colitis or Crohn's disease, or a healthy co-twin of an affected twin (not recorded which).

The chain carries TRBV28 and TRBJ1-5; lacking DNA, the TRBD1 call made by TCRdb goes unchecked. CDR1 and CDR2 (germline): MDHEN, SYDVKM. CDR3 length equals 18 residues. This chain's CDR3 is CASSLGDRGLYSNQPQHF.

CDR3 sequence: CSARDPTGTDTQYF. The V call is TRBV20-1, the J call TRBJ2-3. CDR3 size: 14 residues. The germline CDR1 and CDR2 sequences are DFQATT and SNEGSKA (reference sequence).

The J gene is TRBJ2-1, the V gene TRBV12-3 or TRBV12-4; TCRdb gives TRBD2 as the D gene, but with no DNA this cannot be confirmed. CDR3 length: 17 residues. CDR3 residues: CASSLFLGGREYNEQFF.

The CDR3 protein is CASSLAVASGSSHEQFF. The V gene is TRBV7-6, the J gene TRBJ2-1; TCRdb reports TRBD2, a call that lacks DNA to check it against. CDR1 is SGHVS, CDR2 FNYEAQ, per germline. The CDR3 length is 17 residues.

The chain is built from TRBV2 and TRBJ2-1; TCRdb's D call, TRBD2, is unchecked because there is no DNA. Germline assignment: CDR1 SNHLY and CDR2 FYNNEI. The CDR3 consists of 15 residues. CDR3 region: CASSEMQGHYNEQFF.

The V and J genes are TRBV4-1 and TRBJ2-7; TCRdb names TRBD1, which stays unverified in the absence of DNA. The CDR3 is 17 amino acids. Germline CDR1 and CDR2: MGHRA and YSYEKL. The CDR3 loop is CASSQGPRQGSTYEQYF.

This CDR3 is CASSNRAGTYEQYF. The chain links TRBV19 to TRBJ2-7; TCRdb outputs TRBD1, but without DNA this stays unchecked. This CDR3 has 14 amino acids. Germline CDR1 reads LNHDA; CDR2 reads SQIVND (reference sequence).

The chain joins TRBV5-1 to TRBJ2-7. There are 13 residues in the CDR3. Germline CDR1 reads SGHRS; CDR2 reads YFSETQ. CDR3 sequence: CASSLAGTSEQYF.

CDR3 region: CSASFWTKRYEQYF. The chain carries TRBV20-1 and TRBJ2-7; TCRdb indicates TRBD1, and absent DNA this call remains unverified. This CDR3 comprises 14 residues. Per germline, CDR1 DFQATT and CDR2 SNEGSKA (reference sequence).

The chain links TRBV7-8 to TRBJ2-7. Germline CDR1 SGHVS, CDR2 FQNEAQ. CDR3 length: 15 amino acids. CDR3: CASSLAGGNSYEQYF.

This chain connects TRBV5-1 to TRBJ2-7; as DNA is missing, the TRBD1 call by TCRdb cannot be tested. Germline V gene lookup returns CDR1 SGHRS and CDR2 YFSETQ. This CDR3 comprises 15 residues. CDR3 in amino acids: CASSPGQTILYEQYF.

V gene TRBV2 combines with J gene TRBJ2-1. Germline V gene data show CDR1 as SNHLY and CDR2 as FYNNEI. This CDR3 contains 14 residues. CDR3 sequence: CASSVRGIYNEQFF.

This chain connects TRBV4-3 to TRBJ2-7. CDR3 length: 15 residues. Germline values: CDR1 LGHNA, CDR2 YSLEER. The CDR3: CASSQDFTNAYEQYF.

This chain connects TRBV5-1 to TRBJ2-2; TCRdb indicates TRBD1, and absent DNA this call remains unverified. From germline, CDR1 is SGHRS and CDR2 YFSETQ. The CDR3 has 16 residues. The CDR3 here is CASSTYRGSNTGELFF.

The chain carries TRBV28 and TRBJ2-7. The germline CDR1 and CDR2 sequences are MDHEN and SYDVKM. The CDR3 spans 13 residues. The CDR3 loop is CASSLTLPYEQYF.

V usage is TRBV29-1 and J usage is TRBJ2-7; TCRdb gives TRBD2 as the D gene, but with no DNA this cannot be confirmed. The CDR3 is 15 residues long. Germline V gene sequence: CDR1 SQVTM, CDR2 ANQGSEA. Here the CDR3 reads CSVAPPKREKYEQYF.

The chain carries TRBV7-3 and TRBJ2-3; TCRdb names TRBD1, which stays unverified in the absence of DNA. Germline V gene sequence: CDR1 SGHTA, CDR2 FQGTGA. CDR3 length: 16 residues. The CDR3 region is CASSLGGIFSTDTQYF.

CDR3 sequence: CASSSSEKAVYGYTF. J is TRBJ1-2 and V is TRBV12-3 or TRBV12-4. CDR3 size: 15 residues.

The genes are TRBV29-1 and TRBJ2-5; absent DNA, TCRdb's TRBD2 call cannot be checked. Germline CDR1 SQVTM, CDR2 ANQGSEA. The CDR3 runs 16 residues. This CDR3 is CSVVLQGPVFQETQYF. The full variable domain, its missing parts supplied by reference TRBV29-1 and TRBJ2-5, is SAVISQKPSRDICQRGTSLTIQCQVDSQVTMMFWYRQQPGQSLTLIATANQGSEATYESGFVIDKFPISRPNLTFSTLTVSNMSPEDSSIYLCSVVLQGPVFQETQYFGPGTRLLVL.

The chain links TRBV7-3 to TRBJ2-7; TCRdb lists TRBD1, though no DNA is available to test this call. The germline gives CDR1 SGHTA, CDR2 FQGTGA. The length of the CDR3 is 15 residues. The CDR3 is CASSLQGAGPYEQYF.

V usage is TRBV25-1 and J usage is TRBJ2-1; the TRBD2 assignment by TCRdb is unverifiable without DNA. Germline V gene data show CDR1 as MGHDK and CDR2 as SYGVNS. The CDR3 runs 16 residues. CDR3 sequence reads: CASGGSGPSSYNEQFF.

J is TRBJ2-1 and V is TRBV5-1; without DNA, the TCRdb call of TRBD1 cannot be checked. This CDR3 has 15 residues. Germline loops: CDR1 SGHRS, CDR2 YFSETQ. The CDR3 here is CASSLRGKVYNEQFF.

This chain connects TRBV5-4 to TRBJ2-7; TCRdb's D call, TRBD1, is unchecked because there is no DNA. Germline V gives CDR1 SGHNT, CDR2 YYREEE (reference sequence). CDR3 length equals 15 residues. CDR3 sequence reads: CASRPGQGGIYEQYF.